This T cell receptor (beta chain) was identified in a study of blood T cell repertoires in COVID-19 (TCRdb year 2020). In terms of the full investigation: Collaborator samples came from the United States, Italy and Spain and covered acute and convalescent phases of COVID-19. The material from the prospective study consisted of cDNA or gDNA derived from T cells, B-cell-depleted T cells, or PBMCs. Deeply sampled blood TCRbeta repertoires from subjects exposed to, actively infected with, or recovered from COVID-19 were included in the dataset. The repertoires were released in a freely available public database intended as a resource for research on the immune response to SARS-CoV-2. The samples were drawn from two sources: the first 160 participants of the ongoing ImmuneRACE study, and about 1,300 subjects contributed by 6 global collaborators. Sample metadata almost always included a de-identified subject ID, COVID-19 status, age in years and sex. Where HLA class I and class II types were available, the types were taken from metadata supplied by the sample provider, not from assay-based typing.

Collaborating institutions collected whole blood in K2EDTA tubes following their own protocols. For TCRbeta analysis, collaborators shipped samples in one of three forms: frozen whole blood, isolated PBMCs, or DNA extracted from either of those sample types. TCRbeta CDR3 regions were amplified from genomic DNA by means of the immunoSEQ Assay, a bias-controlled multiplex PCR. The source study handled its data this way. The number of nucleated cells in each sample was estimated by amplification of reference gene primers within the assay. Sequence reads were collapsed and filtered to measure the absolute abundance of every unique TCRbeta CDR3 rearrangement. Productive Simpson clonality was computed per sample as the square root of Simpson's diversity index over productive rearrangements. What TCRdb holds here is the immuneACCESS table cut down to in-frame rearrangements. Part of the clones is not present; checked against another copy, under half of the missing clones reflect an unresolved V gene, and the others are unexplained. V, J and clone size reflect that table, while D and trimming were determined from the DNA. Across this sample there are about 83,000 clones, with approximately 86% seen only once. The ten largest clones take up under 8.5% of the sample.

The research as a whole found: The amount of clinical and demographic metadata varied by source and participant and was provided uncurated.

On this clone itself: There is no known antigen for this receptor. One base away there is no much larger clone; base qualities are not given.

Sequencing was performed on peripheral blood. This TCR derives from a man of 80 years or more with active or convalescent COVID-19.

The bases read TGTGCCAGTAGTTATCCGGTTAACTATGGCTACACCTTC. Its protein reads: CASSYPVNYGYTF. The receptor chain draws on TRBV19 and TRBJ1-2, with the D gene uncertain. Deletion took 5 bases off V and 1 base off J, with a span of 8 bases between the germline ends. The CDR3 runs 13 residues from the cysteine to the phenylalanine. The DNA shown is the 39-base CDR3, in frame from base 1. Looking up the germline V gene (reference sequence) yields CDR1 LNHDA and CDR2 SQIVND.